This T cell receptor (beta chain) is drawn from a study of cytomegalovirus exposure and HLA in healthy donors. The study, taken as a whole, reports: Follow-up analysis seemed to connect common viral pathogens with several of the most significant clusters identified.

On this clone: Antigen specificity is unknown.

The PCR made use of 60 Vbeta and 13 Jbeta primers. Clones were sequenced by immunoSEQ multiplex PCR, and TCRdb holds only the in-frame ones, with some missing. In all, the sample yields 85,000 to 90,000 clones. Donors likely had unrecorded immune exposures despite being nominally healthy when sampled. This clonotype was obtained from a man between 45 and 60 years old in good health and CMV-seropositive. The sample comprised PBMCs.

DNA of the CDR3: TGTGCCAGCAGCATTGGACAGGGCTCCTACAATGAGCAGTTCTTC. It yields the protein CASSIGQGSYNEQFF. The J gene is TRBJ2-1, the V gene TRBV7-2, with 8 nucleotides matching TRBD1. This CDR3 is 15 amino acids long. Germline V CDR1 and CDR2: SGHTA, FQGNSA. With 5 bases clipped from V and 0 bases from J, the junction kept 3 bases outside the gene matches.